The 3 T cell receptor beta chains reported below all come from one sample, sequenced in a study of blood T cells in healthy people across ages. Combining a sample-barcoded 5' primer with a J-beta primer mix, a second PCR ran for roughly 6 to 12 cycles. TCRdb analysed the 5' RACE reads with MiXCR anew, one entry per CDR3 protein. Of 950,000 to 1,200,000 distinct CDR3 sequences in the sample, roughly two fifths were seen once. Sequencing used blood. These receptors were obtained from a man in his late teens or twenties in good health.

J is TRBJ2-1 and V is TRBV7-9, with TRBD1 matching 7 bases. The CDR3 has 15 residues. J was trimmed by 1 base and V by 4 bases; bases with no gene match: 4. Looked up from germline, CDR1 is SEHNR and CDR2 is FQNEAQ (reference sequence). The CDR3 reads CASSWDSRSYNEQFF. The CDR3 DNA sequence: TGTGCCAGCAGCTGGGACAGCCGGTCCTACAATGAGCAGTTCTTC.

The table lists this clonotype with a count of one. The J gene is TRBJ1-6, the V gene TRBV6-1, with TRBD1 as a possible D gene (5 bases). V was cut by 2 bases and J by 5 bases, with 10 bases left in between. The CDR3 spans 15 residues. Germline CDR1 and CDR2: MNHNS and SASEGT. CDR3 sequence reads: CASSESSGDNSPLHF. Here the CDR3 DNA reads TGTGCCAGCAGTGAAAGTTCGGGGGATAATTCACCCCTCCACTTT.

The V call is TRBV27, the J call TRBJ2-7; D gene unclear. The J call could be wrong; TRBJ2-5 is a better fit for the DNA end. CDR1 and CDR2 from the germline V gene are MNHEY and SMNVEV (reference sequence). This CDR3 contains 14 residues. CDR3 DNA: TGTGCCAGCAGCCCCGGGCCCACAAAAGAGACCCAGTACTTC. Its translation is CASSPGPTKETQYF.